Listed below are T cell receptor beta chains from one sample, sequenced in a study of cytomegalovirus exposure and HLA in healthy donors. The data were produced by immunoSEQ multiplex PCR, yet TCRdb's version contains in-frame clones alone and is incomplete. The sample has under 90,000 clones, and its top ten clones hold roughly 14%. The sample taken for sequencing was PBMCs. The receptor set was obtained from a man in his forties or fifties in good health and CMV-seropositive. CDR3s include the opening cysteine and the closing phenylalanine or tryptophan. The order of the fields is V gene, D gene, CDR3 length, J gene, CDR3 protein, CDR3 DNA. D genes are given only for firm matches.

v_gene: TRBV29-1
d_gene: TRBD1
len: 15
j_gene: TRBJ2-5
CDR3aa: CSVVPGQGPQETQYF
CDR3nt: TGCAGCGTCGTACCGGGACAGGGGCCCCAAGAGACCCAGTACTTC

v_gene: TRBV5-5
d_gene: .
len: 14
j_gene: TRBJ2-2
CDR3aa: CASRPTDNSGELFF
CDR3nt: TGTGCCAGCAGACCCACAGACAACTCCGGGGAGCTGTTTTTT

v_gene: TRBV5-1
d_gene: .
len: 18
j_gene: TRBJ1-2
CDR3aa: CASSFDRYRASTNYGYTF
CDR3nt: TGCGCCAGCAGCTTTGATAGGTACAGGGCCTCGACCAACTATGGCTACACCTTC

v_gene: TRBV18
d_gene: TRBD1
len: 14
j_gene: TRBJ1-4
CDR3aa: CASSRDRADEKLFF
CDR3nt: TGTGCCAGCTCACGGGACAGGGCCGATGAAAAACTGTTTTTT

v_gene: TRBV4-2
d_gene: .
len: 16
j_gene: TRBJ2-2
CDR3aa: CASSPQTRSDTGELFF
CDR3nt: TGTGCCAGCAGCCCTCAGACTAGGTCGGACACCGGGGAGCTGTTTTTT

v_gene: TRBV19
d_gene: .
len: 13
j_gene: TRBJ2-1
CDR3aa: CASSRRGAAEQFF
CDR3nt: TGTGCCAGTAGTCGAAGAGGTGCCGCCGAGCAGTTCTTC

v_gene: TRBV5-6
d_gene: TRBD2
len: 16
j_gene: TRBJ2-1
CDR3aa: CASSWRGVSSYNEQFF
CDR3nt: TGTGCCAGCAGCTGGCGGGGGGTGAGCTCCTACAATGAGCAGTTCTTC

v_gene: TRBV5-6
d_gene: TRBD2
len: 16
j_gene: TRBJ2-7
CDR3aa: CASSLRLALSSYEQYF
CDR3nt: TGTGCCAGCAGCTTGAGACTAGCCTTGAGCTCCTACGAGCAGTACTTC

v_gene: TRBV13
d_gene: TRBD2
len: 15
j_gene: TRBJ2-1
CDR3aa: CASSRGLAGANEQFF
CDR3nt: TGTGCCAGCAGTCGGGGACTAGCGGGAGCTAATGAGCAGTTCTTC

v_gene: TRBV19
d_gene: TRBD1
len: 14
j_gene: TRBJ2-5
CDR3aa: CASSTRTGAETQYF
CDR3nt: TGTGCCAGTAGTACCCGGACAGGGGCAGAGACCCAGTACTTC